Following are 29 T cell receptor beta chains from one sample sequenced in a study of shared clonotypes between healthy human individuals. Here immunoSEQ multiplex PCR was the method, and the copy in TCRdb shows in-frame clones only, minus some. The sample includes about 2.4 million clones, 80% to 95% seen only once; the top ten take approximately 0.35%. Sequenced input: naive CD4+ T cells from PBMCs. Subset of the sample: CD45RA+ positively selected. These receptors all stem from a man aged 18 to 29 in good health. Some clones in this sample may be carry-over from other donors' samples.

The rearrangement uses TRBV5-5 and TRBJ2-1, with no clear D. Germline loops: CDR1 SGHKS, CDR2 YYEKEE (reference sequence). This CDR3 has 14 amino acids. Trimming took 2 bases from V and 3 from J, leaving 9 bases between them. CDR3 in DNA: TGTGCCAGCAGCTTAAAAGACCACTACAATGAGCAGTTCTTC. Translating it yields CASSLKDHYNEQFF. The full variable domain, its missing parts supplied by reference TRBV5-5 and TRBJ2-1, is DAGVTQSPTHLIKTRGQQVTLRCSPISGHKSVSWYQQVLGQGPQFIFQYYEKEERGRGNFPDRFSARQFPNYSSELNVNALLLGDSALYLCASSLKDHYNEQFFGPGTRLTVL.

The chain links TRBV28 to TRBJ1-1; TRBD1 agrees at 11 bases. V lost 4 bases to trimming and J lost 7 bases; unmatched junction nucleotides: 20. CDR3 size: 19 residues. CDR1 is MDHEN, CDR2 SYDVKM, per germline. CDR3 sequence: CASSSPRSWDRGLEIEAFF. Written as DNA, the CDR3 is TGTGCCAGCAGTTCCCCCCGCAGCTGGGACAGGGGGTTGGAGATTGAAGCTTTCTTT.

The chain carries TRBV11-2 and TRBJ2-3, with D possibly matching TRBD2 (5 bases). The V and J ends lost 5 bases and 0 bases respectively, with 12 bases between them. The germline gives CDR1 SGHAT, CDR2 FQNNGV. The CDR3 extends over 15 amino acids. DNA for the CDR3: TGTGCCAGCAGCCGGAGGTATTCTAGCACAGATACGCAGTATTTT. Translated, it gives CASSRRYSSTDTQYF.

The chain is built from TRBV7-8 and TRBJ2-6, with D uncertain. Germline CDR1 and CDR2: SGHVS and FQNEAQ. This CDR3 has 14 amino acids. Trimming removed 11 bases at V and 2 bases at J, with 13 bases between. The CDR3 nucleotides read TGTGCCTCGGCAGGAAATGCTGGGGCCAACGTCCTGACTTTC. This encodes CASAGNAGANVLTF.

The chain has TRBV7-3 and TRBJ2-2; D is perhaps TRBD2 (5 bases). The CDR3 extends over 16 amino acids. In germline, CDR1 is SGHTA, CDR2 FQGTGA. V was pared by 5 bases and J by 4 bases, with 17 bases between. This CDR3 reads CASSPLGLQATGELFF. The CDR3 nucleotides read TGTGCCAGCAGCCCCCTCGGACTCCAGGCCACCGGGGAGCTGTTTTTT. Filled out from reference TRBV7-3 and TRBJ2-2, the complete variable domain reads GAGVSQTPSNKVTEKGKYVELRCDPISGHTALYWYRQSLGQGPEFLIYFQGTGAADDSGLPNDRFFAVRPEGSVSTLKIQRTERGDSAVYLCASSPLGLQATGELFFGEGSRLTVL.

The chain has TRBV4-3 and TRBJ2-1, with D unclear. Looked up from germline, CDR1 is LGHNA and CDR2 is YSLEER. Between the trimmed V and J ends, which lost 4 bases and 4 bases, there was a span of 14 bases. The CDR3 is 15 amino acids. The CDR3 DNA reads TGCGCCAGCAGCCGCCAAAGGGTCGAATACAATGAGCAGTTCTTC. This sequence encodes CASSRQRVEYNEQFF.

This clone was observed a few times. This chain uses TRBV5-1 with TRBJ1-1, with D uncertain. The CDR3 runs 14 residues. In germline, CDR1 is SGHRS, CDR2 YFSETQ. V was shortened by 4 bases and J by 8 bases, with 18 bases between the two germline ends. The CDR3 DNA sequence: TGCGCCAGCAGCCGTACTGCAGGTACGATCGAAGCTTTCTTT. Protein sequence: CASSRTAGTIEAFF.

The rearrangement uses TRBV9 and TRBJ1-5; TRBD1 matches at 8 bases. The CDR3 is 15 residues long. With 4 bases clipped from V and 0 bases from J, the junction kept 3 bases outside the gene matches. In germline, CDR1 is SGDLS, CDR2 YYNGEE. CDR3 loop: CASSPGQVSNQPQHF. The CDR3 coding sequence is TGTGCCAGCAGCCCGGGACAGGTTAGCAATCAGCCCCAGCATTTT.

The chain uses TRBV27 and TRBJ1-6; D uncertain. Germline assignment: CDR1 MNHEY and CDR2 SMNVEV (reference sequence). The CDR3 has 15 residues. Trimming cost V 1 base and J 10 bases, with 14 bases left between them. This CDR3 is CASSLWQVKHSPLHF. The DNA for the CDR3 is TGTGCCAGCAGTTTATGGCAGGTTAAACACTCACCCCTCCACTTT.

The J gene is TRBJ2-7, the V gene TRBV7-2, with TRBD2 matching 7 bases. The CDR3 extends over 15 amino acids. Germline trimming cut 1 base from V and 4 bases from J; bases unmatched to any gene: 7. In germline, CDR1 is SGHTA, CDR2 FQGNSA. CDR3 loop: CASSLGGGIAYEQYF. CDR3 bases: TGTGCCAGCAGCTTAGGGGGAGGGATCGCGTACGAGCAGTACTTC.

The genes are TRBV11-2 and TRBJ1-1; D is unclear. The CDR3 totals 12 residues. Trimming stripped 1 base from V and 7 bases from J, with 7 bases between. Germline loops: CDR1 SGHAT, CDR2 FQNNGV. CDR3 amino acids: CASSLADLEAFF. CDR3 bases: TGTGCCAGCAGCTTAGCAGATCTTGAAGCTTTCTTT.

This chain joins TRBV5-1 and TRBJ2-7, with 9 bases aligning to TRBD1. Per the germline V gene, CDR1 is SGHRS and CDR2 is YFSETQ. Trimming took 4 bases from V and 1 from J; bases not matched to a gene: 6. There are 15 residues in the CDR3. CDR3 coding DNA: TGCGCCAGCAGCGTGCGACAGGGGGGTTCCTACGAGCAGTACTTC. It is translated as CASSVRQGGSYEQYF.

The chain carries TRBV5-1 and TRBJ2-3, with TRBD2 as a possible D gene (5 bases). CDR3 length: 17 residues. Germline V gene lookup returns CDR1 SGHRS and CDR2 YFSETQ. The ends were cut back, 0 bases at V and 2 bases at J, with 16 bases in the middle. CDR3: CASSLESRGPLTDTQYF. The CDR3 DNA is TGCGCCAGCAGCTTGGAAAGTCGGGGTCCACTCACAGATACGCAGTATTTT.

The chain recombines TRBV5-1 with TRBJ2-7; 9 positions match TRBD1. J lost 7 bases, V lost 0 bases, and 11 bases had no gene match. Germline CDR1 SGHRS, CDR2 YFSETQ. The CDR3 runs to 16 residues. CDR3 loop: CASSLETWTGAGEQYF. Written as DNA, the CDR3 is TGCGCCAGCAGCTTGGAGACGTGGACAGGGGCGGGAGAGCAGTACTTC.

The chain combines TRBV5-4 with TRBJ2-7; 7 nucleotides match TRBD1. Germline V gene sequence: CDR1 SGHNT, CDR2 YYREEE (reference sequence). This CDR3 has 12 residues. V was clipped by 3 bases and J by 6 bases; unmatched bases: 3. This CDR3 reads CASSSDRVEQYF. CDR3 nucleotides: TGTGCCAGCAGCTCTGACAGGGTCGAGCAGTACTTC.

A note on this clone: Other DNA sequences in the same sample also yield this CDR3. The rearrangement links TRBV18 to TRBJ1-1; D possibly corresponds to TRBD1 (5 bases). Trimming cost V 2 bases and J 8 bases, with 12 bases left between them. Germline values: CDR1 KGHSH, CDR2 LQKENI. This CDR3 comprises 13 residues. The CDR3: CASSPRRGTEAFF. In nucleotides, the CDR3 is TGTGCCAGCTCACCAAGACGCGGGACCGAAGCTTTCTTT.

This chain uses TRBV30 with TRBJ1-2; 7 bases agree with TRBD1. V shed 4 bases and J 4 bases; nucleotides not matched to a gene: 3. The CDR3 runs 12 residues. CDR1 and CDR2 (germline): GTSNPN, SVGIG (reference sequence). The CDR3 here is CAWKGAGYGYTF. The CDR3 bases are TGTGCCTGGAAGGGGGCGGGCTATGGCTACACCTTC.

V gene TRBV7-3 combines with J gene TRBJ1-1; a weak D match, TRBD1 (5 bases). CDR3 size: 16 residues. The V end lost 4 bases, the J end lost 4 bases, and 19 bases lay between the germline ends. Germline values: CDR1 SGHTA, CDR2 FQGTGA. This chain's CDR3 is CASSYNSAGPFTEAFF. In DNA form, the CDR3 reads TGTGCCAGCAGCTACAATTCGGCGGGGCCGTTCACTGAAGCTTTCTTT.

The V call is TRBV7-6, the J call TRBJ2-2, with 7 bases identical to TRBD2. V lost 1 base, J lost 0 bases, and 2 bases stayed unmatched. The CDR3 extends over 16 amino acids. The germline V gene encodes CDR1 SGHVS and CDR2 FNYEAQ. The CDR3 here is CASSLELATNTGELFF. The CDR3 coding sequence is TGTGCCAGCAGCTTAGAACTAGCGACGAACACCGGGGAGCTGTTTTTT.

The chain carries TRBV5-8 and TRBJ2-5; 12 nucleotides line up with TRBD2. The CDR3 contains 16 residues. Germline lookup yields CDR1 SGHTS and CDR2 YDEGEE. J lost 5 bases, V lost 7 bases, and 12 bases had no gene match. The CDR3 sequence: CASGTSGRPPGETQYF. CDR3 nucleotide sequence: TGTGCCAGCGGCACTAGCGGGAGGCCCCCGGGGGAGACCCAGTACTTC.

The rearrangement joins TRBV28 to TRBJ2-5; 14 nucleotides match TRBD2. V shed 6 bases, J shed 7 bases, and the junction held 1 base outside the gene matches. CDR1 is MDHEN and CDR2 is SYDVKM in the germline V gene. The CDR3 contains 13 residues. CDR3 coding DNA: TGTGCCAGCAGAGGACTAGCGGGAGGGACCCAGTACTTC. Protein: CASRGLAGGTQYF.

This clone was detected only a few times. The rearrangement uses TRBV7-9 and TRBJ1-2, with a tentative D call TRBD1 (5 bases). The CDR3 has 13 amino acids. Germline CDR1 SEHNR, CDR2 FQNEAQ (reference sequence). V lost 3 bases, J lost 7 bases, and 12 bases lay in between. This CDR3 is CASSFSRDGGYTF. CDR3 coding DNA: TGTGCCAGCAGCTTTTCAAGGGACGGTGGCTACACCTTC.

This clone was found once. Compared with germline, one end of the junction differs, possibly owing to a read error. J is TRBJ2-3 and V is TRBV6-1, with 13 bases lining up with TRBD2. This CDR3 region has 13 residues. CDR1 MNHNS and CDR2 SASEGT come from the germline V gene. CDR3 sequence (DNA): TGTGCCAGCAGTGAAGCTGGGGGGACTAGCGGGGCTTTT. Its translation is CASSEAGGTSGAF.

In its sample, this clone was seen once. The chain combines TRBV5-1 with TRBJ2-5; tentatively, D is TRBD1 (6 bases). V lost 3 bases, J lost 5 bases, and 17 bases lay in between. The germline CDR1 and CDR2 sequences are SGHRS and YFSETQ. The CDR3 contains 15 residues. CDR3 sequence: CASSSGTMAWETQYF. The CDR3 DNA is TGCGCCAGCAGCTCCGGGACAATGGCATGGGAGACCCAGTACTTC.

This chain joins TRBV11-1 and TRBJ2-7, with D unresolved. The CDR3 is 16 amino acids. Germline CDR1 and CDR2: SGHAT and FQDESV (reference sequence). V was pared by 5 bases and J by 1 base, with 18 bases between. The CDR3 DNA follows: TGTGCCAGCAGCACGTGGGAAGGCACTTCTTCCTACGAGCAGTACTTC. Amino acid sequence: CASSTWEGTSSYEQYF.

The rearrangement joins TRBV27 to TRBJ2-1; D is unclear. Germline CDR1 reads MNHEY; CDR2 reads SMNVEV (reference sequence). Trimming removed 5 bases from V and 4 bases from J, with 6 bases in between. This CDR3 comprises 12 residues. CDR3 DNA sequence: TGTGCCAGCAGTCCCCAGTACAATGAGCAGTTCTTC. This codes for CASSPQYNEQFF.

For this clone: Other nucleotide sequences from this sample produce the same CDR3. V gene TRBV5-1 combines with J gene TRBJ2-7, with D hard to call. V lost 4 bases and J lost 0, with 5 bases in between. The CDR3 is 12 residues long. The germline CDR1 and CDR2 sequences are SGHRS and YFSETQ. CDR3: CASSGSSYEQYF. The DNA for the CDR3 is TGCGCCAGCAGCGGAAGCTCCTACGAGCAGTACTTC. The full variable domain, completed using reference TRBV5-1 and TRBJ2-7, is KAGVTQTPRYLIKTRGQQVTLSCSPISGHRSVSWYQQTPGQGLQFLFEYFSETQRNKGNFPGRFSGRQFSNSRSEMNVSTLELGDSALYLCASSGSSYEQYFGPGTRLTVT.

The chain carries TRBV10-3 and TRBJ1-5, with 7 bases that match TRBD1. V gave up 3 bases and J gave up 7 bases; unmatched junction bases: 6. Germline V gene sequence: CDR1 ENHRY, CDR2 SYGVKD. This CDR3 comprises 14 residues. The CDR3 DNA sequence: TGTGCCATCAGTGACGTGCAGGGGGGGCAGCCCCAGCATTTT. Protein product: CAISDVQGGQPQHF.

V is TRBV7-9 and J is TRBJ2-3; TRBD2 is a possible D gene (6 bases). The CDR3 is 17 amino acids. The germline gives CDR1 SEHNR, CDR2 FQNEAQ (reference sequence). V lost 5 bases and J lost 0, with 18 bases in between. CDR3 residues: CASSQGLGLVSTDTQYF. In DNA form, the CDR3 reads TGTGCCAGCAGCCAAGGGCTGGGACTGGTGAGCACAGATACGCAGTATTTT. Full variable domain (remainder filled in from reference TRBV7-9 and TRBJ2-3): DTGVSQNPRHKITKRGQNVTFRCDPISEHNRLYWYRQTLGQGPEFLTYFQNEAQLEKSRLLSDRFSAERPKGSFSTLEIQRTEQGDSAMYLCASSQGLGLVSTDTQYFGPGTRLTVL.